The 29 T cell receptor beta chains below come from one sample, sequenced in a study of shared clonotypes between healthy human individuals. Profiling relied on immunoSEQ multiplex PCR, and the TCRdb table lists in-frame clones only, not all of them. This sample has roughly 2,300,000 clones, with around 90% found just once. Sequencing used naive CD4+ T cells from PBMCs. The sample's subset: CD45RA+ positively selected. These receptors were collected from a man between 18 and 29 years old in good health. Some clones in this sample may be carry-over from other donors' samples.

With regard to this clone: The same CDR3 can be traced to other DNA sequences in this sample. CDR3 DNA: TGTGCCAGCAGTTTACGGCCAACTAATGAAAAACTGTTTTTT. This codes for CASSLRPTNEKLFF. The V call is TRBV27, the J call TRBJ1-4, with D unresolved. The germline V and J ends were trimmed by 2 bases and 0 bases, with 4 bases remaining between them. Germline V gives CDR1 MNHEY, CDR2 SMNVEV (reference sequence). The CDR3 is 14 amino acids. The variable domain in full, with the rest retrieved from reference TRBV27 and TRBJ1-4, is EAQVTQNPRYLITVTGKKLTVTCSQNMNHEYMSWYRQDPGLGLRQIYYSMNVEVTDKGDVPEGYKVSRKEKRNFPLILESPSPNQTSLYFCASSLRPTNEKLFFGSGTQLSVL.

This clone was counted a single time. The chain links TRBV6-1 to TRBJ1-5; D gene ambiguous. Trimming pared 2 bases from V and 5 bases from J, leaving 16 bases between. CDR1 MNHNS and CDR2 SASEGT come from the germline V gene. The CDR3 contains 16 residues. CDR3 loop: CASSELGAPKDQPQHF. CDR3 sequence (DNA): TGTGCCAGCAGTGAATTGGGAGCCCCAAAGGATCAGCCCCAGCATTTT.

This sequence joins TRBV4-1 and TRBJ1-1; D gene unclear. The CDR3 is 14 residues long. CDR1 and CDR2 from the germline V gene are MGHRA and YSYEKL. Trimming took 4 bases from V and 1 from J, leaving 10 bases between them. For the CDR3, the DNA is TGCGCCAGCAGCCCAGACAAAACGAACACTGAAGCTTTCTTT. Translation gives CASSPDKTNTEAFF.

Concerning this clone itself: Other DNA sequences in this sample translate to the same CDR3. The chain links TRBV10-3 to TRBJ1-1, with D unclear. Trimming took off 2 bases at V and 1 base at J, with 8 bases between the two ends. CDR3 length equals 14 residues. The V gene's germline CDR1 is ENHRY and CDR2 SYGVKD. In DNA form, the CDR3 reads TGTGCCATCAGTGAGGGAGCCGGGAACACTGAAGCTTTCTTT. This translates into CAISEGAGNTEAFF.

The CDR3: CASSIRGRGQPQHF. The DNA of the CDR3 is TGTGCCAGCTCGATAAGGGGGCGCGGTCAGCCCCAGCATTTT. The J gene is TRBJ1-5, the V gene TRBV2; 7 bases agree with TRBD1. Germline V CDR1 and CDR2: SNHLY, FYNNEI. The CDR3 length is 14 residues. Trimming took 8 bases from V and 6 from J; bases not matched to a gene: 10.

The V and J genes are TRBV6-5 and TRBJ1-1; 7 bases map to TRBD1. This CDR3 is 13 amino acids long. Germline V gene data show CDR1 as MNHEY and CDR2 as SVGAGI. V shed 6 bases and J 5 bases; nucleotides not matched to a gene: 6. The CDR3 region is CASRYRGGTEAFF. DNA of the CDR3: TGTGCCAGCAGGTACAGGGGAGGGACTGAAGCTTTCTTT.

The CDR3 reads CASAGATDTQYF. As DNA, the CDR3 is TGTGCAAGTGCGGGAGCCACAGATACGCAGTATTTT. V gene TRBV7-3 combines with J gene TRBJ2-3, with TRBD2 matching over 7 bases. The CDR3 is made up of 12 amino acids. The germline V gene encodes CDR1 SGHTA and CDR2 FQGTGA.

The CDR3 DNA sequence: TGTGCCAGCAGTGACCTTCTCGTTAACACCGGGGAGCTGTTTTTT. Amino acids: CASSDLLVNTGELFF. The V call is TRBV2, the J call TRBJ2-2; D is ambiguous. Germline V gene sequence: CDR1 SNHLY, CDR2 FYNNEI. The CDR3 runs to 15 residues. V was trimmed by 3 bases and J by 2 bases, leaving 10 bases between them.

This clone is a singleton in its sample. The rearrangement joins TRBV2 to TRBJ1-2; 8 positions match TRBD1. Trimming cost V 6 bases and J 4 bases; bases outside gene matches: 13. The CDR3 is 16 residues long. Germline loops: CDR1 SNHLY, CDR2 FYNNEI. CDR3 sequence: CASRLNPGGGFYGYTF. The CDR3 DNA reads as TGTGCCAGCAGATTAAACCCAGGGGGCGGTTTCTATGGCTACACCTTC.

The rearrangement links TRBV6-5 to TRBJ1-2, with D uncertain. V lost 0 bases, J lost 2 bases, and 7 bases lay in between. The CDR3 is made up of 14 amino acids. CDR1 is MNHEY and CDR2 is SVGAGI in the germline V gene. CDR3 sequence reads: CASSYSKGNYGYTF. As DNA, the CDR3 is TGTGCCAGCAGTTACTCGAAGGGAAACTATGGCTACACCTTC.

The genes are TRBV7-9 and TRBJ1-1, with 8 bases fitting TRBD1. This CDR3 has 14 residues. Germline-derived CDR1 and CDR2 are SEHNR and FQNEAQ (reference sequence). The ends lost 2 bases at V and 6 bases at J; junction bases unmatched: 5. CDR3 protein: CASSLWQGAAEAFF. The CDR3 nucleotides read TGTGCCAGCAGCTTATGGCAGGGGGCGGCTGAAGCTTTCTTT.

V and J are TRBV7-9 and TRBJ1-2; maybe TRBD1 (5 bases). Trimming took 5 bases from V and 2 from J, leaving 6 bases between them. Germline values: CDR1 SEHNR, CDR2 FQNEAQ (reference sequence). The CDR3 contains 12 residues. CDR3 sequence (DNA): TGTGCCAGCAGCCGGGACAACTATGGCTACACCTTC. This encodes CASSRDNYGYTF.

The chain links TRBV11-1 to TRBJ2-7; 7 bases map to TRBD1. Germline trimming cut 5 bases from V and 2 bases from J; bases unmatched to any gene: 9. The length of the CDR3 is 15 residues. The V gene's germline CDR1 is SGHAT and CDR2 FQDESV (reference sequence). The CDR3 nucleotides are TGTGCCAGCAGCGAACAGACAGGGAATCCCTACGAGCAGTACTTC. This translates into CASSEQTGNPYEQYF.

The chain combines TRBV6-5 with TRBJ1-1; D might be TRBD1 (6 bases). The germline gives CDR1 MNHEY, CDR2 SVGAGI. Trimming cost V 6 bases and J 11 bases, with 13 bases left between them. The CDR3 length is 11 residues. CDR3 region: CASRQTGSAFF. For the CDR3, the DNA is TGTGCCAGCAGACAAACAGGGTCCGCTTTCTTT.

This clone was counted a single time. The chain combines TRBV11-2 with TRBJ2-2, with D uncertain. The V and J ends lost 5 bases and 9 bases respectively, with 10 bases between them. The CDR3 contains 12 residues. Germline loops: CDR1 SGHAT, CDR2 FQNNGV. The CDR3 region has the DNA TGTGCCAGCAGCCACACGAAACGGGAGCTGTTTTTT. This encodes CASSHTKRELFF.

This sequence joins TRBV9 and TRBJ2-1, with 10 bases fitting TRBD2. The CDR3 runs 15 residues. The germline V gene encodes CDR1 SGDLS and CDR2 YYNGEE. The J segment lost 4 bases and the V segment lost 4 bases, leaving 5 bases of the junction unmatched. CDR3 in amino acids: CASSLAGDFYNEQFF. CDR3 sequence (DNA): TGTGCCAGCAGCCTAGCGGGGGACTTTTACAATGAGCAGTTCTTC.

This clone has more than one count but fewer than ten. This sequence joins TRBV18 and TRBJ1-1; tentatively, D is TRBD1 (5 bases). Trimming cost V 6 bases and J 4 bases, with 18 bases left between them. The CDR3 runs to 15 residues. Looked up from germline, CDR1 is KGHSH and CDR2 is LQKENI. CDR3 protein: CASSLEGRGITEAFF. CDR3 bases: TGTGCCAGCTCCCTCGAGGGAAGGGGTATCACTGAAGCTTTCTTT.

V gene TRBV5-4 combines with J gene TRBJ2-3, with 12 bases matching TRBD2. The CDR3 spans 18 residues. Germline CDR1 SGHNT, CDR2 YYREEE (reference sequence). Trimming removed 4 bases from V and 4 bases from J; junction bases left unmatched: 13. The CDR3 DNA is TGTGCCAGCAGCCTCGGACTAGCGGGACGGTATATCGCAGATACGCAGTATTTT. Translation gives CASSLGLAGRYIADTQYF.

The chain recombines TRBV10-3 with TRBJ2-3; 7 bases agree with TRBD1. V lost 6 bases and J lost 0; bases outside the gene matches: 24. The CDR3 extends over 21 amino acids. Germline CDR1 and CDR2: ENHRY and SYGVKD. The CDR3 DNA is TGTGCCATCAGCATTAACCCGGGACAGCGGTCCCTAACGAGTAGCACAGATACGCAGTATTTT. Protein sequence: CAISINPGQRSLTSSTDTQYF.

This chain uses TRBV28 with TRBJ1-1; 8 positions agree with TRBD1. Germline values: CDR1 MDHEN, CDR2 SYDVKM. The CDR3 loop spans 14 amino acids. The V gene end was trimmed by 7 bases and the J gene end by 4 bases; junction bases not matched to a gene: 8. CDR3 in amino acids: CASTSTGDFTEAFF. In DNA form, the CDR3 reads TGTGCCAGCACCTCGACAGGGGACTTCACTGAAGCTTTCTTT.

The J gene is TRBJ1-2, the V gene TRBV29-1, with D tentatively TRBD1 (5 bases). Trimming pared 3 bases from V and 7 bases from J, leaving 9 bases between. CDR3 size: 11 residues. CDR1 is SQVTM, CDR2 ANQGSEA, per germline. This CDR3 is CSVERGGGYTF. As DNA, the CDR3 is TGCAGCGTTGAGAGGGGTGGTGGCTACACCTTC.

Points on this clone: Within the sample, other DNA sequences also encode this same CDR3. The rearrangement links TRBV7-3 to TRBJ2-3; D might be TRBD1 (6 bases). CDR1 and CDR2 (germline): SGHTA, FQGTGA. V lost 4 bases and J lost 3, with 8 bases in between. CDR3 length: 13 residues. The CDR3 nucleotides read TGTGCCAGCAGCTCCCAGGGGACAGATACGCAGTATTTT. This codes for CASSSQGTDTQYF.

The chain couples TRBV7-6 to TRBJ2-3, with 7 nucleotides matching TRBD2. V lost 4 bases and J lost 6; bases outside the gene matches: 1. This CDR3 region has 12 residues. Germline V gene sequence: CDR1 SGHVS, CDR2 FNYEAQ. In DNA, the CDR3 is TGTGCCAGCAGCTGGGGGGGTGATACGCAGTATTTT. Protein sequence: CASSWGGDTQYF.

J is TRBJ1-2 and V is TRBV28; 10 bases map to TRBD1. V was pared by 6 bases and J by 5 bases, with 9 bases of the junction left unmatched. In germline, CDR1 is MDHEN, CDR2 SYDVKM. The CDR3 is made up of 15 amino acids. DNA for the CDR3: TGTGCCAGCAGGTCCGGGACAGGGGTCCGTTATGGCTACACCTTC. It translates to CASRSGTGVRYGYTF.

The rearrangement links TRBV5-4 to TRBJ1-1; 8 nucleotides match TRBD1. This CDR3 is built from 15 residues. Germline assignment: CDR1 SGHNT and CDR2 YYREEE (reference sequence). Germline trimming cut 4 bases from V and 4 bases from J; bases unmatched to any gene: 9. The CDR3 sequence is CASSDPGTGATEAFF. The CDR3 DNA reads TGTGCCAGCAGCGACCCCGGGACAGGTGCCACTGAAGCTTTCTTT.

This chain links TRBV30 with TRBJ1-2; D is perhaps TRBD1 (6 bases). This CDR3 comprises 13 residues. Trimming left V 2 bases short and J 13 bases short, with 20 bases between. The germline V gene encodes CDR1 GTSNPN and CDR2 SVGIG (reference sequence). The CDR3 DNA reads as TGTGCCTGGAGTCCCGAGGGGGGGCGCGGGGGCACCTTC. It translates to CAWSPEGGRGGTF. Complete variable domain (other parts from reference TRBV30 and TRBJ1-2): SQTIHQWPATLVQPVGSPLSLECTVEGTSNPNLYWYRQAAGRGLQLLFYSVGIGQISSEVPQNLSASRPQDRQFILSSKKLLLSDSGFYLCAWSPEGGRGGTFGSGTRLTVV.

J is TRBJ2-3 and V is TRBV5-1; D is unclear. V was trimmed by 0 bases and J by 5 bases, leaving 10 bases between them. The CDR3 sequence is 14 residues long. The germline CDR1 and CDR2 sequences are SGHRS and YFSETQ. Here the CDR3 DNA reads TGCGCCAGCAGCTTGGCCGAGATAGGAGATACGCAGTATTTT. It yields the protein CASSLAEIGDTQYF.

The sample holds one count of this clone. The chain uses TRBV28 and TRBJ2-6; D might be TRBD2 (6 bases). Germline V gene data show CDR1 as MDHEN and CDR2 as SYDVKM. This CDR3 has 15 amino acids. Trimming shortened V by 6 bases and J by 1 base, and 10 bases separated the two germline ends. The CDR3: CASSGGLSGANVLTF. CDR3 coding DNA: TGTGCCAGCAGCGGGGGATTGTCTGGGGCCAACGTCCTGACTTTC.

The chain recombines TRBV28 with TRBJ1-4; D perhaps matches TRBD1 (6 bases). The CDR3 has 14 residues. In germline, CDR1 is MDHEN, CDR2 SYDVKM. Deletions cut 8 bases from V and 6 bases from J, with 16 bases between. The CDR3 reads CASGRGLSYEKLFF. For the CDR3, the DNA is TGTGCCAGCGGTCGGGGGCTATCTTATGAAAAACTGTTTTTT.